This T cell receptor beta chain was captured by sequencing in a study of molecular identifiers for immune sequencing clone quantification. This CDR3 spans 12 amino acids. Germline CDR1 reads SQVTM; CDR2 reads ANQGSEA. Deletions cut 5 bases from V and 2 bases from J, with 9 bases between. MiXCR was run by TCRdb on the PCR reads, yielding one entry per CDR3 protein. The table has over 550,000 distinct CDR3 sequences, less than 30% seen once. This clonotype showed up many times. The clonotype comes from a human donor in good health. Some libraries in this study had Jurkat cell RNA spiked in. The chain recombines TRBV29-1 with TRBJ1-1; D is undetermined. Sequencing was carried out using naive CD8+ T cells from blood, with Jurkat cell RNA spiked in. Subset noted: FACS-sorted CD8+CD4-CCR7+CD45RA+ naive T cells. As DNA, the CDR3 is TGCAGCGTTCTACTAGGCAACACTGAAGCTTTCTTT. It codes for CSVLLGNTEAFF.